This T cell receptor (beta chain) was sequenced for a study of beta chain features in type 1 diabetes. Overall study findings and caveats: Type 1 diabetes patients had TCRB CDR3s that were shorter (moderately but significantly so) in all four CD4+ subsets.

Stem cell-like memory, regulatory, central memory and naive CD4+ cells were sorted via CD45RO/CCR7/CD25/CD127/CD95/CD27. Concerning this clone: Its antigen remains unidentified.

All of the isolated RNA was reverse transcribed, so expressed TCRB transcripts were sequenced. Profiling relied on immunoSEQ multiplex PCR, and the TCRdb table lists in-frame clones only, not all of them. The table shows 120,000 to 150,000 clones, with approximately 13% occurring only once. Germline loops: CDR1 SGHDN, CDR2 FVKESK. V shed 1 base and J shed 6 bases, with 20 bases lying between them. CDR3 size: 17 residues. Sequencing used central memory CD4+ T cells from blood. This clonotype was obtained from a man aged 18 to 29 with type 1 diabetes. The chain has TRBV14 and TRBJ2-3, with D uncertain. The CDR3 spells CASSQVFPDPVGDTQYF. The CDR3 nucleotides read TGTGCCAGCAGCCAAGTTTTTCCAGACCCAGTTGGGGATACGCAGTATTTT. Full variable domain (outside the CDR3, taken from reference TRBV14 and TRBJ2-3): EAGVTQFPSHSVIEKGQTVTLRCDPISGHDNLYWYRRVMGKEIKFLLHFVKESKQDESGMPNNRFLAERTGGTYSTLKVQPAELEDSGVYFCASSQVFPDPVGDTQYFGPGTRLTVL.